This T cell receptor beta chain was recorded in a study of cytomegalovirus exposure and HLA in healthy donors (dated 2017 in TCRdb). Turning to the overall study: A later analysis indicated that the 90 to 150 validation repertoires were generated on the platform also employed for the 720 or so repertoires of the first cohort. The aim of the study was to test whether cataloging public T cell receptors could identify signatures of past pathogen exposure. High-throughput TCR immunosequencing, statistical association of individual TCRs with disease status, and machine learning were combined to predict cytomegalovirus infection status. A separate validation cohort of about 110 different subjects was used in addition to the 666-subject first cohort.

Concerning this clone itself: No cognate antigen has been identified for it. Base quality data are lacking; no much larger clone is found one base away.

What the authors observed across the whole study: The validation cohort had no HLA typing available for a later analysis, so co-occurrence within that cohort was assessed over all 130 or so repertoires. In a later analysis, TCRs clustered in the first cohort were found to also tend to co-occur in the approximately 120 validation repertoires, with around 94% of cluster scores above 0. According to the authors, the approach could potentially be generalized to other disease states and immunological phenotypes. The study listed around 160 TCR beta chains as associated with cytomegalovirus. While some public TCRs were present in many individuals, most TCR sequences turned up only very rarely across donors. A few of the identified cytomegalovirus-associated TCR beta chains were confirmed in vitro to be specific for cytomegalovirus antigens. The classifier was reported to diagnose cytomegalovirus status with high specificity and sensitivity in both the original and validation cohorts.

The donors were included in the validation cohort of some 110 subjects, a group kept apart from the roughly 700-subject first cohort. Library preparation employed the immunoSEQ multiplex PCR assay. Under the source paper's analysis protocol: A statistical classification framework was developed to diagnose cytomegalovirus status using the catalog of TCR beta chain sequences. Held by TCRdb, this immuneACCESS table contains in-frame sequences only and omits some clones. Under half of the omission traces to an unresolved V gene where checked; the cause of the rest is unknown. The D gene and trimming were derived from the DNA, and the V and J assignments and clone size from that table. Counted in this sample were about 150,000 clones; about 94% of them appeared once. About 2% of the sample lies in the top ten. This sequence originates from a man between 18 and 35 years old in good health and CMV-seropositive. Sequenced material: PBMCs.

The CDR3 region reads CASSLVLAGEAGELFF. The nucleotide sequence is TGCGCCAGCAGCTTGGTGCTAGCGGGAGAAGCCGGGGAGCTGTTTTTT. In this chain, TRBV5-1 is recombined with TRBJ2-2; 10 bases in the junction line up with TRBD2. The CDR3, from cysteine to phenylalanine, totals 16 residues. Only the CDR3 part of the read is kept: 48 bases, read in frame from the first base. From V the trimming removes 0 bases and from J it removes 6 bases, while the gene matches leave 5 bases of the junction unaccounted for. The germline V gene provides CDR1 SGHRS and CDR2 YFSETQ.